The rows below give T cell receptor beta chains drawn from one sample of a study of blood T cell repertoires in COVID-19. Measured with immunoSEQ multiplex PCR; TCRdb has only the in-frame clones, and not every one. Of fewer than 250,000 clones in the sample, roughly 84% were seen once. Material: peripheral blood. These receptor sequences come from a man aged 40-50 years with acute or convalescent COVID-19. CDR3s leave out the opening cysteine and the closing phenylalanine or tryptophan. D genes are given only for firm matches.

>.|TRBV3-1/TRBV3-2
ASSQGEGYT
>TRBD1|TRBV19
ASSIAGGGYGYT
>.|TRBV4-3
ASSQDGGHEQF
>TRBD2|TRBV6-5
ASSYSVVGGYNEQF
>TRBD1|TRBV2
AVRDRGNSPLH
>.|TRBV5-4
ASSLHPEGEETQY
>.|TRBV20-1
SASTGEGNSPLH
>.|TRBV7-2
ASSLAGAGTEAF
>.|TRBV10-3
AISESKGAEAF
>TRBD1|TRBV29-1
SVTDRGGYT
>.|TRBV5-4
ASRSYGFYNEQF
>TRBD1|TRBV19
ASSYLPGQYNSPLH
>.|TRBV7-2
ASSSWNTEAF
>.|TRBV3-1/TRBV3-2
ASSLINKQGEAF
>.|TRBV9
ASSVVGETEAF
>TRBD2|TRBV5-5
ASSLGTQRGHTGELF
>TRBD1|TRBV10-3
AISDQGGYGYT
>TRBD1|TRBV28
ATSGTGGLGNTIY
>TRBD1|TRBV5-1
ASSPETGITGELF
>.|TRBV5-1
ASSLLRGTIRTDTQY
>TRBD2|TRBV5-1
ASSLDGSGGQETQY
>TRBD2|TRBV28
ASSVRGEGKNGELF
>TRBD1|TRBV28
ASSLQGARGNTIY
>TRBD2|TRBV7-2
ASSLRGLAGLQDTQY
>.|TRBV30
AWTLGDSPLH
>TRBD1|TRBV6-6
ASSNKGRTTGEGYT
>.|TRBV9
ASSAPLEGGYT
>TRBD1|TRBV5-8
ASSSDRGATNEKLF
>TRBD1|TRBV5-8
ASSLRGRNTEAF
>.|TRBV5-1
ASSLGEVGQPQH
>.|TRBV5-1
ASSFGGPTEAF
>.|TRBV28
ASSLGGVIYSNQPQH
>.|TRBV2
ASTWEAGAYYNSPLH
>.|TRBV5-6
ASSPDRVGNTIY
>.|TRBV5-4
ASSLGQTSGNTIY
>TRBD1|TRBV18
ASQDRGVSYEQY